Listed below are T cell receptor beta chains from one sample, sequenced in a study of shared clonotypes between healthy human individuals. Clones were sequenced by immunoSEQ multiplex PCR, and TCRdb holds only the in-frame ones, with some missing. Counted here are about 2 million clones, 85% to 95% occurring once; the ten biggest clones make up around 1.1%. Sequencing used naive CD8+ T cells sorted from blood. These receptors originate from a young man in good health. The CDR3 runs from the conserved cysteine through the conserved F or W. Each record gives: V gene, J gene, D gene, clone size, CDR3 protein, CDR3 DNA. A D gene is named only where the DNA matches it firmly. Rows give clone size only sometimes, using once, few, many, or a class for an expanded clone.

TRBV6-5	TRBJ2-2	TRBD2	-	CASRPGGGELFF	TGTGCCAGCAGGCCGGGGGGCGGGGAGCTGTTTTTT
TRBV4-1	TRBJ1-5	-	once	CASSRETGLSNQPQHF	TGCGCCAGCAGCCGCGAAACAGGGTTGAGCAATCAGCCCCAGCATTTT
TRBV2	TRBJ1-2	-	-	CASSEGTAQWISF	TGTGCCAGCAGTGAAGGTACAGCCCAATGGATCTCCTTC
TRBV27	TRBJ2-7	-	-	CASSLLGPHHYEQYF	TGTGCCAGCAGTTTATTAGGTCCTCACCACTACGAGCAGTACTTC
TRBV29-1	TRBJ2-3	TRBD1	-	CSVEGQGKVGDTQYF	TGCAGCGTTGAAGGACAGGGGAAAGTTGGAGATACGCAGTATTTT
TRBV7-9	TRBJ2-3	-	-	CASSLFSGGTDTQYF	TGTGCCAGCAGCTTATTTTCGGGGGGCACAGATACGCAGTATTTT
TRBV9	TRBJ2-7	-	-	CASSVGLGTDYEQYF	TGTGCCAGCAGCGTAGGACTCGGGACGGATTACGAGCAGTACTTC
TRBV13	TRBJ2-7	-	-	CASSSRGRDEQYF	TGTGCCAGCAGCTCCAGGGGTCGCGACGAGCAGTACTTC
TRBV10-1	TRBJ2-1	-	-	CASSESISLGGSNNEQFF	TGCGCCAGCAGTGAGTCGATTTCCTTAGGCGGATCGAACAATGAGCAGTTCTTC
TRBV11-2	TRBJ2-7	TRBD2	-	CASSPFTGGEQYF	TGTGCCAGCAGCCCTTTCACGGGGGGCGAGCAGTACTTC
TRBV7-2	TRBJ2-1	-	-	CASSLGPYRGDEQFF	TGTGCCAGCAGCTTAGGGCCCTATCGGGGAGATGAGCAGTTCTTC
TRBV5-1	TRBJ2-7	-	-	CASSLGTLASHEQYF	TGCGCCAGCAGCTTGGGGACCCTAGCGAGCCACGAGCAGTACTTC
TRBV2	TRBJ1-4	-	-	CASGGRGEKLFF	TGTGCCAGCGGGGGGCGCGGTGAAAAACTGTTTTTT
TRBV6-5	TRBJ2-5	-	-	CASSYGGWQETQYF	TGTGCCAGCAGTTACGGCGGGTGGCAAGAGACCCAGTACTTC
TRBV5-3	TRBJ1-4	TRBD1	-	CARRPRPGQGILTNEKLFF	TGTGCCAGAAGACCCCGACCGGGACAGGGTATTCTCACTAATGAAAAACTGTTTTTT
TRBV20-1	TRBJ2-7	-	-	CSAQTGSEQYF	TGCAGTGCTCAAACAGGGAGCGAGCAGTACTTC
TRBV4-1	TRBJ2-7	TRBD2	-	CASSPRLAGLYEQYF	TGCGCCAGCAGCCCTAGACTAGCGGGGCTGTACGAGCAGTACTTC
TRBV13	TRBJ2-7	-	once	CASSLGVSESYYEQYF	TGTGCCAGCAGCTTAGGAGTCAGCGAGTCATACTACGAGCAGTACTTC
TRBV27	TRBJ2-5	-	-	CASGAWETQYF	TGTGCCAGCGGCGCATGGGAGACCCAGTACTTC
TRBV9	TRBJ2-7	-	-	CASSNGNSYEQYF	TGTGCCAGCAGCAACGGGAACTCCTACGAGCAGTACTTC
TRBV11-2	TRBJ1-1	-	-	CASSLGSNTEAFF	TGTGCCAGCAGTCTCGGCTCGAACACTGAAGCTTTCTTT
TRBV28	TRBJ2-7	-	-	CASSLAGGGYEQYF	TGTGCCAGCAGCCTGGCCGGGGGTGGGTACGAGCAGTACTTC
TRBV27	TRBJ2-7	-	-	CASSLSFHYEQYF	TGTGCCAGCAGTTTGTCTTTCCATTACGAGCAGTACTTC
TRBV6-1	TRBJ2-1	-	-	CASSEASIRYNEQFF	TGTGCCAGCAGTGAAGCCTCGATCAGGTACAATGAGCAGTTCTTC
TRBV9	TRBJ2-7	-	-	CASSVGGAGDEQYF	TGTGCCAGCAGCGTAGGGGGCGCCGGGGACGAGCAGTACTTC
TRBV7-9	TRBJ1-2	-	-	CASSRSLNYGYTF	TGTGCCAGCAGCCGGAGTCTTAACTATGGCTACACCTTC
TRBV18	TRBJ1-6	-	-	CASSPPRDPGIPYNSPLHF	TGTGCCAGCTCACCCCCTCGAGACCCAGGGATCCCCTATAATTCACCCCTCCACTTT
TRBV5-4	TRBJ2-3	TRBD2	-	CASSSSGGTDTQYF	TGTGCCAGCAGCTCTAGCGGGGGCACAGATACGCAGTATTTT
TRBV7-6	TRBJ1-1	-	-	CASSLALGAEAFF	TGTGCCAGCAGCTTAGCGCTGGGAGCTGAAGCTTTCTTT
TRBV5-1	TRBJ2-7	-	-	CASSYGSGSYEQYF	TGCGCCAGCAGCTACGGGTCAGGGTCCTACGAGCAGTACTTC
TRBV4-3	TRBJ2-6	-	-	CASSQVREFGANVLTF	TGCGCCAGCAGCCAAGTGCGGGAATTTGGGGCCAACGTCCTGACTTTC
TRBV6-5	TRBJ2-7	TRBD1	-	CASSYSIGQAAYEQYF	TGTGCCAGCAGTTACTCGATAGGACAGGCCGCCTACGAGCAGTACTTC
TRBV2	TRBJ2-7	-	-	CASSGGANLYEQYF	TGTGCCAGCAGTGGGGGGGCGAACCTCTACGAGCAGTACTTC
TRBV9	TRBJ1-5	TRBD1	-	CASSPGGTGQPQHF	TGTGCCAGCAGCCCAGGGGGGACGGGTCAGCCCCAGCATTTT
TRBV10-2	TRBJ2-5	-	-	CASTPSRETQYF	TGCGCCAGCACCCCAAGCCGGGAGACCCAGTACTTC
TRBV30	TRBJ1-1	TRBD1	-	CASDQLSDRAKAFF	TGTGCCTCCGATCAGCTTAGCGACAGGGCCAAAGCTTTCTTT
TRBV2	TRBJ1-6	-	few	CASSDEQGRDSPLHF	TGTGCCAGCAGTGATGAGCAGGGCCGGGATTCACCCCTCCACTTT
TRBV30	TRBJ2-5	TRBD2	-	CAWSPPSGRLLAETQYF	TGTGCCTGGAGTCCCCCTAGCGGGAGGCTGCTGGCAGAGACCCAGTACTTC
TRBV7-6	TRBJ2-3	-	-	CASSQWITDTQYF	TGTGCCAGCAGCCAATGGATCACAGATACGCAGTATTTT
TRBV19	TRBJ1-5	TRBD1	-	CASSIWTGPNQPQHF	TGTGCCAGTAGTATTTGGACAGGCCCCAATCAGCCCCAGCATTTT
TRBV6-6	TRBJ1-1	-	-	CASSYPAGKENTEAFF	TGTGCCAGCAGTTACCCTGCTGGGAAGGAGAACACTGAAGCTTTCTTT
TRBV11-2	TRBJ1-6	TRBD1	-	CASSPDLGRGLHNSPLHF	TGTGCCAGCAGCCCCGACCTTGGCAGGGGGCTGCATAATTCACCCCTCCACTTT
TRBV2	TRBJ2-3	-	-	CASSGPGEVTDTQYF	TGTGCCAGCAGCGGGCCTGGGGAAGTAACAGATACGCAGTATTTT
TRBV7-9	TRBJ2-1	-	-	CASSTRGRWGDNEQFF	TGTGCCAGCAGCACGAGGGGTCGATGGGGAGACAATGAGCAGTTCTTC
TRBV7-3	TRBJ2-7	-	-	CASSLRLFDEQYF	TGTGCCAGCAGCTTAAGGCTATTCGACGAGCAGTACTTC